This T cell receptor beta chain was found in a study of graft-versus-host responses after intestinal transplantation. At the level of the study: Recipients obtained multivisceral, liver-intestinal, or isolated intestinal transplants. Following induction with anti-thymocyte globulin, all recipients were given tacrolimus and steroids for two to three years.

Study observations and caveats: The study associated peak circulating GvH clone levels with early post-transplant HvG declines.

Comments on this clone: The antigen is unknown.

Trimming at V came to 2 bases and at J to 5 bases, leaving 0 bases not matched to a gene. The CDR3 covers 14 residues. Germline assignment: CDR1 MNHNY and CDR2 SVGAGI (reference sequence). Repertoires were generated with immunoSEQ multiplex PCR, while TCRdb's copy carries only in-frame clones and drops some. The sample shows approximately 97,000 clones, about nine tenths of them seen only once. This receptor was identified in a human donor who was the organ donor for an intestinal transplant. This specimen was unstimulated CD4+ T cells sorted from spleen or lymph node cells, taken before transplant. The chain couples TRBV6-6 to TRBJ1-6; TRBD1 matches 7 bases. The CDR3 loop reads CASSYGTDNSPLHF. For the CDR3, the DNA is TGTGCCAGCAGTTACGGGACAGATAATTCACCCCTCCACTTT.